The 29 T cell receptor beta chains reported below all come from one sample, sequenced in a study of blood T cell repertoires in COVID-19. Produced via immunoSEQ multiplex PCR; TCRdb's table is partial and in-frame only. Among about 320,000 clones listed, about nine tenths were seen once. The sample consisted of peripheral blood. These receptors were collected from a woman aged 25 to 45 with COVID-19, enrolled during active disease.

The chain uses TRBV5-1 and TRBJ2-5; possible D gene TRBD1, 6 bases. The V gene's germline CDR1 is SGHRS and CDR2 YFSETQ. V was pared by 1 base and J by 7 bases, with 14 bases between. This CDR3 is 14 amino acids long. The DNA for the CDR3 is TGCGCCAGCAGCTTGTCAGGGGTCCGGGGGACCCAGTACTTC. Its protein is CASSLSGVRGTQYF.

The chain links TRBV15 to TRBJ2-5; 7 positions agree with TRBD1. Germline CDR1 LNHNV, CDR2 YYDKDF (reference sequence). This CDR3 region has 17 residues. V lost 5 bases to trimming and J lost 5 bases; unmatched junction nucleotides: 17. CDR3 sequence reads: CATSVPGQSILGETQYF. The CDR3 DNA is TGTGCCACCAGCGTCCCGGGACAGTCAATTTTGGGGGAGACCCAGTACTTC.

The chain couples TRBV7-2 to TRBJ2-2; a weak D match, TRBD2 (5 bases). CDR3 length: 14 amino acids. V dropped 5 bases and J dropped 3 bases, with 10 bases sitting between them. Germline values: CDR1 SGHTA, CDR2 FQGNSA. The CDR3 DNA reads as TGTGCCAGCAGCCCTGGACTGTACACCGGGGAGCTGTTTTTT. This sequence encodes CASSPGLYTGELFF.

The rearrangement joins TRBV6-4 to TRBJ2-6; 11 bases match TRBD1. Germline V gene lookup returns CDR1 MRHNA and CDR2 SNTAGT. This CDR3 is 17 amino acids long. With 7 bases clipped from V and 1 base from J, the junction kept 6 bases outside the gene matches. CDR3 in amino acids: CASTSGTGGSGANVLTF. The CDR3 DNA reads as TGTGCCAGCACATCCGGGACAGGGGGTTCTGGGGCCAACGTCCTGACTTTC.

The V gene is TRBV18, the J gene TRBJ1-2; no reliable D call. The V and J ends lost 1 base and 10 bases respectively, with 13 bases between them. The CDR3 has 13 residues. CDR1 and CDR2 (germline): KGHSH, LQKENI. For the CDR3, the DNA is TGTGCCAGCTCACCACAGGCGGGCCGTTCCTACACCTTC. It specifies CASSPQAGRSYTF.

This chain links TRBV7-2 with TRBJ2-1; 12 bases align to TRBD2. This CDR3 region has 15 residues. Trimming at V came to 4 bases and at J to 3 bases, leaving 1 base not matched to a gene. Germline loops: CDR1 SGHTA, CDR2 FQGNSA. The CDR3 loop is CASSWTSGDYNEQFF. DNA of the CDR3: TGTGCCAGCAGCTGGACTAGCGGGGACTACAATGAGCAGTTCTTC.

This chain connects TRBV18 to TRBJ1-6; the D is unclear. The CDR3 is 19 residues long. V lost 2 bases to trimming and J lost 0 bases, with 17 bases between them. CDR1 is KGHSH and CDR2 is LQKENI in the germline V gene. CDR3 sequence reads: CASSPFSRGGSSYNSPLHF. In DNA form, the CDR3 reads TGTGCCAGCTCACCATTCTCCCGCGGTGGGAGCTCCTATAATTCACCCCTCCACTTT.

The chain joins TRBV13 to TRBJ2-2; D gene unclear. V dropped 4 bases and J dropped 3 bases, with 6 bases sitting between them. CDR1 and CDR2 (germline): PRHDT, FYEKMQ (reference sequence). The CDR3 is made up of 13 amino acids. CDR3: CASSYRDTGELFF. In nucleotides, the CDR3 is TGTGCCAGCAGCTACCGAGACACCGGGGAGCTGTTTTTT.

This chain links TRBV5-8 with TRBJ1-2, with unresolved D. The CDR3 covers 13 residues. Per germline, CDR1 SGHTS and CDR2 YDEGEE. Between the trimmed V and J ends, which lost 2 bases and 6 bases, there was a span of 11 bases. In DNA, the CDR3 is TGTGCCAGCAGCTTAGTGGGCTCGGATGGCTACACCTTC. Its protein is CASSLVGSDGYTF.

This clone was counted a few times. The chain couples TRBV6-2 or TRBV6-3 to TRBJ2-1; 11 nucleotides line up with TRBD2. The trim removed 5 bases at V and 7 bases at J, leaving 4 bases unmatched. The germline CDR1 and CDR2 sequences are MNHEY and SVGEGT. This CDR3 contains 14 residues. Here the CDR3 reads CASSLAGGGNEQFF. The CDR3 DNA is TGTGCCAGCAGTCTAGCGGGGGGCGGGAATGAGCAGTTCTTC.

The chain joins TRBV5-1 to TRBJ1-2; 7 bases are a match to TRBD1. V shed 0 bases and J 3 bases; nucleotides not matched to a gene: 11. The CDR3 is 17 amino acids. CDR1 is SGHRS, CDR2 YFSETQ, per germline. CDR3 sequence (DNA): TGCGCCAGCAGCTTGGCGTCAGGGGGTGCCCCGTACTATGGCTACACCTTC. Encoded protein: CASSLASGGAPYYGYTF.

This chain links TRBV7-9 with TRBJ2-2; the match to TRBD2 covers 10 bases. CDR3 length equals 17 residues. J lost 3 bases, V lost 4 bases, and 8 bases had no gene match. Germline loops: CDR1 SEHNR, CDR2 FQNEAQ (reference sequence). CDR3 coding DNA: TGTGCCAGCAGCTGGCCACTAGCGGGGAAGGACACCGGGGAGCTGTTTTTT. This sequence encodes CASSWPLAGKDTGELFF.

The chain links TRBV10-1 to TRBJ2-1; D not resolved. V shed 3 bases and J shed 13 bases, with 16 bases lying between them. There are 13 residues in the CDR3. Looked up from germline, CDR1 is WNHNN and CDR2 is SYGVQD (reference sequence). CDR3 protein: CASSDLTIGLQFF. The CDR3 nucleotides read TGCGCCAGCAGTGACCTAACAATCGGGTTACAGTTCTTC.

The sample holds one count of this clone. For the CDR3, the DNA is TGTGCCAGCTCCCATGGACAGGGGGCTCGAGGGCCTAATGGCTACACCTTC. It is translated as CASSHGQGARGPNGYTF. This chain connects TRBV18 to TRBJ1-2; TRBD1 matches at 11 bases. The CDR3 covers 17 residues. Germline lookup yields CDR1 KGHSH and CDR2 LQKENI. With 6 bases clipped from V and 6 bases from J, the junction kept 15 bases outside the gene matches.

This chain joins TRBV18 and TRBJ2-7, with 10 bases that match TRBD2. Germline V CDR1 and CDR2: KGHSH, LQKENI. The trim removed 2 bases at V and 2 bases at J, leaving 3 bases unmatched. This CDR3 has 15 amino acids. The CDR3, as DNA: TGTGCCAGCTCACCAACCCTAGCGGGGGCCTACGAGCAGTACTTC. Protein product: CASSPTLAGAYEQYF.

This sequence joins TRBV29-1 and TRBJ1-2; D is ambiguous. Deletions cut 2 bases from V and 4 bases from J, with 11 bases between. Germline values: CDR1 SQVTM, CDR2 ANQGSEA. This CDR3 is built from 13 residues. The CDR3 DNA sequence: TGCAGCGTTGAATACGTATCCGGCTATGGCTACACCTTC. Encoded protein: CSVEYVSGYGYTF.

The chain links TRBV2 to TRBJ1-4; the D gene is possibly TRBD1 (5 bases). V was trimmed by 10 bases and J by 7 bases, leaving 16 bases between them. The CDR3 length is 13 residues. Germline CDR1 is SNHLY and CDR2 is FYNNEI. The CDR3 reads CATIGGWGEKLFF. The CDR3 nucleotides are TGTGCCACGATCGGGGGATGGGGTGAAAAACTGTTTTTT.

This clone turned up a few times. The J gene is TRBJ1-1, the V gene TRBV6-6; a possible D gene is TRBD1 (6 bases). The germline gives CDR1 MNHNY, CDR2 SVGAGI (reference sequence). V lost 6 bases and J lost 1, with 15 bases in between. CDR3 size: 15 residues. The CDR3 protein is CASRNPRGGNTEAFF. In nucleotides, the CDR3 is TGTGCCAGCAGAAACCCGAGAGGGGGGAACACTGAAGCTTTCTTT.

The DNA for the CDR3 is TGTGCCAGCAGTTTCCGGGACAATGAGCAGTTCTTC. Its protein is CASSFRDNEQFF. J is TRBJ2-1 and V is TRBV2; D remains ambiguous. The CDR3 runs 12 residues. The V and J ends lost 5 bases and 5 bases respectively, with 7 bases between them. Germline V gene lookup returns CDR1 SNHLY and CDR2 FYNNEI.

The CDR3 sequence is CSASDPNRGLEPQHF. CDR3 nucleotides: TGCAGTGCAAGTGACCCTAACAGGGGGCTGGAGCCCCAGCATTTT. The chain employs TRBV20-1 and TRBJ1-5; 9 positions agree with TRBD1. CDR3 length: 15 residues. V was clipped by 6 bases and J by 8 bases; unmatched bases: 14. Germline CDR1 is DFQATT and CDR2 is SNEGSKA (reference sequence).

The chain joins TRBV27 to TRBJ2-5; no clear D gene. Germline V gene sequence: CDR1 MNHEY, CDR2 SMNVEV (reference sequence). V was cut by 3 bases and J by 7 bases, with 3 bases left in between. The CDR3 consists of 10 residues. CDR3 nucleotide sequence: TGTGCCAGCAGTTTCGGGACCCAGTACTTC. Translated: CASSFGTQYF.

Written as DNA, the CDR3 is TGTGCCATCAGCTCGACCGGGACAGGCAATCAGCCCCAGCATTTT. The encoded protein is CAISSTGTGNQPQHF. The rearrangement links TRBV10-3 to TRBJ1-5; 7 bases are shared with TRBD1. Germline V gives CDR1 ENHRY, CDR2 SYGVKD. The CDR3 runs 15 residues. V lost 6 bases, J lost 2 bases, and 7 bases stayed unmatched.

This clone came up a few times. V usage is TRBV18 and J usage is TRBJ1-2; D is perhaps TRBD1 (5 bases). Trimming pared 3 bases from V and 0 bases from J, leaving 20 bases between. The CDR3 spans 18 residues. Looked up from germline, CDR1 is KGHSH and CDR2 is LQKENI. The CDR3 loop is CASSPTLQTTETNYGYTF. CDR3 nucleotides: TGTGCCAGCTCACCGACTCTACAAACGACAGAGACTAACTATGGCTACACCTTC.

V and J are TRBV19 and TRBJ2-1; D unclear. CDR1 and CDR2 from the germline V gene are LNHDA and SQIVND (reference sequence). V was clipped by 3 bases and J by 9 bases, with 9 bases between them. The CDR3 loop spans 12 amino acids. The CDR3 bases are TGTGCCAGTAGTATTGGAGTGACTGAGCAGTTCTTC. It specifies CASSIGVTEQFF.

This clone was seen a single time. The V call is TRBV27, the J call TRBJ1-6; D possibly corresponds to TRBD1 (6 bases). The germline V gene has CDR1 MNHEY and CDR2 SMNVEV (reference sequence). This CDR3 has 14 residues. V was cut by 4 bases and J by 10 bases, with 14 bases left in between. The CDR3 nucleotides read TGTGCCAGCAGTTGGGGTAGTGGGGGCTCACCCCTCCACTTT. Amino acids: CASSWGSGGSPLHF.

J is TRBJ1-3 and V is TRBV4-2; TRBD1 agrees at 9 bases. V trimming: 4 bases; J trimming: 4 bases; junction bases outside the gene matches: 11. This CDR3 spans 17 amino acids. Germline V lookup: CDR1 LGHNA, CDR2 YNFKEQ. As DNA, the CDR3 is TGTGCCAGCAGCCCCGGGACAGGGTTTTGGGGGGGAAACACCATATATTTT. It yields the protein CASSPGTGFWGGNTIYF.

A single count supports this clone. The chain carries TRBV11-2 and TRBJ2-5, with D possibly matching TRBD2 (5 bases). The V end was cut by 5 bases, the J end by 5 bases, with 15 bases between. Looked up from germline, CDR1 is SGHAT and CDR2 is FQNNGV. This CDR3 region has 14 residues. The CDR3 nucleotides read TGTGCCAGCAGCCCTTACGGCGGGTTGGAGACCCAGTACTTC. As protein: CASSPYGGLETQYF.

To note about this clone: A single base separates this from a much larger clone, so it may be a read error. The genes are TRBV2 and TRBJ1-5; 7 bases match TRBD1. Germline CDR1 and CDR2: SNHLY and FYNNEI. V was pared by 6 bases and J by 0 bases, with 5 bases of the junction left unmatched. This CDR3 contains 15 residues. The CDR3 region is CASSPQGYSNQPQHF. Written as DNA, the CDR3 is TGTGCCAGCAGCCCACAGGGGTATAGCAATCAGCCCCAGCATTTT.

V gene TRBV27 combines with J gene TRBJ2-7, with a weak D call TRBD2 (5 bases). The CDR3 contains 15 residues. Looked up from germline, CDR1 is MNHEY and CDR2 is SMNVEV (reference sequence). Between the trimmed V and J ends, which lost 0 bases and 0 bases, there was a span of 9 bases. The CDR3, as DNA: TGTGCCAGCAGTTTATCAATTAGCGTCTCCTACGAGCAGTACTTC. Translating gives CASSLSISVSYEQYF.